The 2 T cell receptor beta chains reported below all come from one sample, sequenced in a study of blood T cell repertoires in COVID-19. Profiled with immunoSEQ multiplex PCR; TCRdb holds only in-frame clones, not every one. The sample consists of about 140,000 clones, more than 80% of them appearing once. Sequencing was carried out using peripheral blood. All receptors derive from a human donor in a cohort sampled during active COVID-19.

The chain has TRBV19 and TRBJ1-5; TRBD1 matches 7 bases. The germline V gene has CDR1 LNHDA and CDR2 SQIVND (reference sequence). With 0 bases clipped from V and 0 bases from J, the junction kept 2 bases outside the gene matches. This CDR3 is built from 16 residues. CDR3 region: CASSIDTGDSNQPQHF. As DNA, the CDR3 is TGTGCCAGTAGTATAGACACAGGGGATAGCAATCAGCCCCAGCATTTT.

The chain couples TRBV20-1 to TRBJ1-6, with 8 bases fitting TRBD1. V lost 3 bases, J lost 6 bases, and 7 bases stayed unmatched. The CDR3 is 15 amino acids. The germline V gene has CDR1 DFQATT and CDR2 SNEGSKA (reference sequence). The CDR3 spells CSASPGQGGNSPLHF. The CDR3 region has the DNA TGCAGTGCTAGTCCAGGACAGGGAGGTAATTCACCCCTCCACTTT.